The TCR beta chain described here comes from a study of cytomegalovirus exposure and HLA in healthy donors. Generated by immunoSEQ multiplex PCR, the TCRdb table keeps only in-frame clones and is missing some. The repertoire holds about 180,000 clones, with 80% to 90% as singletons. Germline assignment: CDR1 SGHTA and CDR2 FQGNSA. V lost 5 bases and J lost 0, with 17 bases in between. There are 17 residues in the CDR3. Regarding the study as a whole: High specificity and sensitivity for cytomegalovirus status were reported for the classifier.

To note about this clone: The antigen is not known.

Sequenced material: PBMCs. The source of this sequence is a woman in her twenties or thirties in good health and CMV-seronegative. The chain recombines TRBV7-2 with TRBJ2-1, with D perhaps matching TRBD2 (5 bases). CDR3 in DNA: TGTGCCAGCAGCCCACTCCGCCTAGCTCGCTCCTACAATGAGCAGTTCTTC. Its protein product is CASSPLRLARSYNEQFF.